The sequence of this T cell receptor beta chain was determined in a study of PD-1 blockade in mismatch repair-deficient tumors. Study information: Enrolled about 2013-2017, patients had progressing, pretreated mismatch repair-deficient cancers of about a dozen types.

All patients were mismatch repair deficient, assessed by either PCR or immunohistochemistry. Notes on this clone: The antigen remains unidentified.

Trimming pared 1 base from V and 2 bases from J, leaving 9 bases between. The CDR3 covers 15 residues. Germline V gene lookup returns CDR1 MNHNS and CDR2 SASEGT. Study-wide points: Tumor-resident clones, often undetectable pretreatment in blood, expanded then contracted after pembrolizumab.

Assay: immunoSEQ multiplex PCR; the TCRdb copy retains only in-frame clones and omits some. Among around 40,000 clones listed, over 70% were seen once. The genes are TRBV6-1 and TRBJ1-5, with D hard to call. This sequence originates from an adult with mismatch repair-deficient cancer. Source: PBMCs, taken roughly nine months after starting pembrolizumab. The CDR3 protein is CASSEGEVRNQPQHF. In DNA, the CDR3 is TGTGCCAGCAGTGAAGGGGAGGTGCGCAATCAGCCCCAGCATTTT.